This T cell receptor (beta chain) comes out of a study of shared clonotypes between healthy human individuals. Ten immunoSEQ deep assay plates were used to sequence unsorted PBMC DNA. Sequencing used immunoSEQ multiplex PCR; TCRdb keeps in-frame clones, though not all of them. The table has about 490,000 clones, around 80% seen once. General study results and limits: There were few donors, and this limited the genetic and exposure-history diversity represented.

This clone was observed a few times. Its antigen is not known. Sequences were obtained from PBMCs. The sequence came from a woman aged 40 to 50 in good health. Some clones in this sample may be carry-over from other donors' samples.

The CDR3 sequence is CASSPGQGGQPQHF. CDR3 nucleotides: TGTGCCAGCAGCCCGGGACAGGGGGGTCAGCCCCAGCATTTT. V gene TRBV4-2 combines with J gene TRBJ1-5; 11 positions match TRBD1. Trimming removed 4 bases from V and 6 bases from J; junction bases left unmatched: 2. The CDR3 has 14 residues. CDR1 LGHNA and CDR2 YNFKEQ come from the germline V gene.